This T cell receptor beta chain was identified in a study of blood T cell repertoires in COVID-19. Study context: Samples of COVID-19 (acute and convalescent) were obtained from the United States, Italy and Spain. T cells, B-cell-depleted T cells, or PBMCs supplied cDNA or gDNA.

Trimming left V 4 bases short and J 0 bases short, with 10 bases between. Germline-derived CDR1 and CDR2 are SGHNT and YYREEE (reference sequence). The CDR3 sequence is 15 residues long. Some clones are missing from TCRdb's copy, which holds only in-frame ones; the method was immunoSEQ multiplex PCR. The data hold around 190,000 clones, with under 90% observed a single time. Only one count was recorded for this clone. The source material was peripheral blood. The rearrangement joins TRBV5-4 to TRBJ2-2; D possibly corresponds to TRBD2 (6 bases). The TCR was taken from a human donor in a cohort sampled during active COVID-19. The CDR3 loop reads CASSLGGANTGELFF. In DNA form, the CDR3 reads TGTGCCAGCAGCCTCGGCGGGGCGAACACCGGGGAGCTGTTTTTT.